The 9 T cell receptor beta chains in this list originate from one sample, sequenced in a study of control samples from healthy donors and cancer patients. The repertoire was sequenced with immunoSEQ multiplex PCR; TCRdb's copy has only in-frame clones and lacks some. The repertoire holds tens of thousands of clones, with 90% to 95% as singletons. The sample was blood. Source of these receptors: a woman younger than 45 in good health.

The chain has TRBV4-1 and TRBJ1-6; 10 bases match TRBD1. This CDR3 is built from 20 residues. The J segment lost 7 bases and the V segment lost 0 bases, leaving 15 bases of the junction unmatched. From germline, CDR1 is MGHRA and CDR2 YSYEKL. Here the CDR3 reads CASSQDIGTGVGRSNSPLHF. The CDR3, as DNA: TGCGCCAGCAGCCAAGATATTGGGACAGGGGTTGGCCGAAGCAATTCACCCCTCCACTTT.

The chain employs TRBV24-1 and TRBJ2-2; 10 nucleotides line up with TRBD2. CDR3 length equals 16 residues. V shed 5 bases and J 6 bases; nucleotides not matched to a gene: 8. Germline loops: CDR1 KGHDR, CDR2 SFDVKD. The CDR3 reads CATSASSGSGPGELFF. The DNA for the CDR3 is TGTGCCACCAGTGCTTCTAGCGGGAGTGGCCCCGGGGAGCTGTTTTTT.

The CDR3 DNA reads TGTGCCAGCACCAACAACAACGCTGAAGCTTTCTTT. It is translated as CASTNNNAEAFF. The chain carries TRBV3-1 (or the pseudogene TRBV3-2) and TRBJ1-1; D gene uncertain. There are 12 residues in the CDR3. Germline V gene data show CDR1 as LGHDT and CDR2 as YNNKEL (reference sequence). The germline V and J ends were trimmed by 7 bases and 6 bases, with 12 bases remaining between them.

The chain recombines TRBV6-2 or TRBV6-3 with TRBJ1-2; no definite D call. The germline gives CDR1 MNHEY, CDR2 SVGEGT. The V end lost 3 bases, the J end lost 5 bases, and 13 bases lay between the germline ends. The CDR3 has 14 residues. The CDR3 DNA follows: TGTGCCAGCAGTTATTTGTCCGTACAGTATGGCTACACCTTC. It specifies CASSYLSVQYGYTF.

This chain connects TRBV11-2 to TRBJ2-1; D unclear. The V gene lost 0 bases and the J gene lost 7 bases, with 13 bases spanning the gap. Per the germline V gene, CDR1 is SGHAT and CDR2 is FQNNGV. The CDR3 extends over 15 amino acids. In DNA form, the CDR3 reads TGTGCCAGCAGCTTAGAAGGGTACGTTGGGAATGAGCAGTTCTTC. Its translation: CASSLEGYVGNEQFF. The full variable domain, its missing parts supplied by reference TRBV11-2 and TRBJ2-1, is EAGVAQSPRYKIIEKRQSVAFWCNPISGHATLYWYQQILGQGPKLLIQFQNNGVVDDSQLPKDRFSAERLKGVDSTLKIQPAKLEDSAVYLCASSLEGYVGNEQFFGPGTRLTVL.

Written as DNA, the CDR3 is TGTGCCAGTAATGTTGGGACTGCCGCCATCGAGCAGTACTTC. Protein product: CASNVGTAAIEQYF. The genes are TRBV2 and TRBJ2-7, with D perhaps matching TRBD2 (6 bases). Trimming pared 9 bases from V and 6 bases from J, leaving 21 bases between. Per germline, CDR1 SNHLY and CDR2 FYNNEI. The CDR3 has 14 residues.

The gene calls are TRBV3-1 (or the pseudogene TRBV3-2) and TRBJ2-7; D ambiguous. Trimming took 4 bases from V and 5 from J, leaving 18 bases between them. Germline V gene lookup returns CDR1 LGHDT and CDR2 YNNKEL (reference sequence). The CDR3 runs 15 residues. The CDR3 is CASSPTLSTEDEQYF. CDR3 coding DNA: TGTGCCAGCAGCCCCACCCTAAGCACCGAGGACGAGCAGTACTTC.

The chain recombines TRBV11-2 with TRBJ1-1; a possible D gene is TRBD1 (5 bases). Germline V lookup: CDR1 SGHAT, CDR2 FQNNGV. The CDR3 runs to 14 residues. Between the trimmed V and J ends, which lost 4 bases and 3 bases, there was a span of 12 bases. The CDR3 region is CASSYGGKDTEAFF. CDR3 DNA: TGTGCCAGCAGCTACGGGGGGAAGGACACTGAAGCTTTCTTT.

A few counts support this clone. The V gene is TRBV15, the J gene TRBJ1-5; D is unclear. The germline V gene has CDR1 LNHNV and CDR2 YYDKDF (reference sequence). The CDR3 is 13 amino acids. The V end was cut by 7 bases, the J end by 5 bases, with 12 bases between. The CDR3 DNA follows: TGTGCCACCAAGAGAGCTAGGGATCAGCCCCAGCATTTT. Translated: CATKRARDQPQHF.